Below are 5 T cell receptor beta chains sequenced from a single sample in a study of blood T cells in healthy people across ages (dated by TCRdb to between 2015 and 2017). Libraries were prepared through 5' RACE. Sequencing took place on an Illumina HiSeq 2500. A second roughly 6 to 12 cycle PCR used a sample-barcoded 5' primer and a J-beta primer mix. TCRdb applied fastp at Q25 and MiXCR to the public reads, then kept only in-frame beta chains. Merged by CDR3 protein, the rows form single entries marked with the most common genes and DNA. The sample table holds around 990,000 distinct CDR3 sequences, of which 35% to 40% were seen once. About an eighth of the sample is held by the ten biggest clonotypes. Source material: blood. The receptors here all came from a man aged 18 to 29 in good health.

This clonotype was counted between two and nine times. This chain connects TRBV27 to TRBJ2-7, with unresolved D. The CDR3 loop spans 11 amino acids. V was trimmed by 6 bases and J by 5 bases, leaving 8 bases between them. Germline values: CDR1 MNHEY, CDR2 SMNVEV (reference sequence). CDR3 protein: CASSLEDEQYF. The CDR3 DNA reads TGTGCCAGCAGCTTAGAGGACGAGCAGTACTTC.

The V and J genes are TRBV5-1 and TRBJ2-2; TRBD2 aligns across 9 bases. CDR1 and CDR2 from the germline V gene are SGHRS and YFSETQ. CDR3 size: 17 residues. The junction had 4 bases not matched to a gene; V was cut back by 1 base and J by 0 bases. The CDR3 sequence: CASSLTLAGANTGELFF. DNA of the CDR3: TGCGCCAGCAGCTTGACCTTAGCGGGGGCGAACACCGGGGAGCTGTTTTTT.

With respect to this clonotype: An end of the junction does not agree with germline; a read error may underlie this. This chain uses TRBV5-8 with TRBJ2-4; the match to TRBD1 covers 8 bases. Germline V lookup: CDR1 SGHTS, CDR2 YDEGEE. The CDR3 is 17 amino acids. Here the CDR3 reads CAGSLSQGARAKNIQYF. In nucleotides, the CDR3 is TGTGCCGGCAGCTTGAGCCAGGGGGCTCGTGCCAAAAACATTCAGTACTTC.

This clonotype was counted between two and nine times. V is TRBV7-3 and J is TRBJ2-1; D call uncertain. This CDR3 is 15 amino acids long. CDR1 is SGHTA and CDR2 is FQGTGA in the germline V gene. Trimming removed 4 bases at V and 1 base at J, with 11 bases between. Here the CDR3 reads CASSSQLGSYNEQFF. The CDR3 nucleotides read TGTGCCAGCAGCTCCCAACTCGGGTCCTACAATGAGCAGTTCTTC.

The table lists this clonotype with a count of one. This sequence joins TRBV19 and TRBJ1-5; TRBD1 is a possible D gene (6 bases). The CDR3 sequence is 14 residues long. Per germline, CDR1 LNHDA and CDR2 SQIVND (reference sequence). V was cut by 8 bases and J by 1 base, with 12 bases left in between. CDR3 protein: CASLAGESNQPQHF. CDR3 nucleotide sequence: TGTGCCAGTCTCGCAGGGGAAAGCAATCAGCCCCAGCATTTT.